This TCR beta chain stems from a study of CD8 T cells in ankylosing spondylitis. In TCRdb, the 5' RACE reads were re-called with MiXCR into one record per CDR3 protein. The sample shows some 200,000 distinct CDR3 sequences, 15% to 20% of them seen only once. With 7 bases removed from V and 0 bases from J, the gap between germline ends came to 13 bases. Germline V gives CDR1 MNHEY, CDR2 SVGEGT. This CDR3 region has 15 residues. About this clonotype: Its antigen is still unknown.

Study-level points and caveats: Characteristic, it appeared, of ankylosing spondylitis blood was a TCR beta motif of about eight highly homologous variants.

This chain joins TRBV6-2 or TRBV6-3 and TRBJ1-3; D gene unclear. The origin of this receptor is a male donor aged 5-29 years with ankylosing spondylitis or in good health (not recorded which). What was sequenced was blood, either unsorted or a sorted T cell fraction (not recorded which). CDR3 sequence reads: CASISDRSSGNTIYF. The DNA for the CDR3 is TGTGCCAGCATTAGCGACCGAAGCTCTGGAAACACCATATATTTT.